This TCR beta chain was sequenced in a study of shared clonotypes between healthy human individuals. CDR1 and CDR2 from the germline V gene are SNHLY and FYNNEI. Trimming took off 3 bases at V and 4 bases at J, with 12 bases between the two ends. The CDR3 consists of 14 residues. This table comes from immunoSEQ multiplex PCR, and its TCRdb copy is limited to in-frame clones, with some not included. The data show some 2.1 million clones, approximately 95% seen once. Donors, without exception, were Caucasian adults residing in Nashville, Tennessee. The TCR sequence derives from a man aged 18 to 29 in good health. Sequenced sample: naive CD4+ T cells sorted from blood. The subset denotes: CD45RA+ positively selected. The J gene is TRBJ2-5, the V gene TRBV2, with TRBD2 as a possible D gene (5 bases). In DNA form, the CDR3 reads TGTGCCAGCAGTGAGACGGGAAATAGAGAGACCCAGTACTTC. Translating gives CASSETGNRETQYF.